This entry is about one TCR beta chain. No antigen is known for it. Expressed TCRB transcripts were sequenced because the entire RNA isolate underwent reverse transcription. Data came from immunoSEQ multiplex PCR; TCRdb stores just in-frame clones and leaves some out. The data show roughly 500,000 clones, 9.5% to 12% seen once. This sample stems from a study of beta chain features in type 1 diabetes. Regarding the study as a whole: A cDNA-based sequencing approach could over-represent cells with high TCR expression.

The receptor was isolated from a woman aged 18-30 years in good health. The sequencing input was naive CD4+ T cells from blood.

CDR3 sequence reads: CASSLTGNYNEQFF. DNA of the CDR3: TGTGCCAGCAGCTTGACAGGGAATTACAATGAGCAGTTCTTC. The rearrangement links TRBV11-3 to TRBJ2-1; 7 bases are shared with TRBD1. Germline values: CDR1 SGHNT, CDR2 YENEEA. Trimming took 3 bases from V and 4 from J; bases not matched to a gene: 3. The CDR3 sequence is 14 residues long. The whole variable domain, remainder taken from reference TRBV11-3 and TRBJ2-1, is EAGVVQSPRYKIIEKKQPVAFWCNPISGHNTLYWYLQNLGQGPELLIRYENEEAVDDSQLPKDRFSAERLKGVDSTLKIQPAELGDSAVYLCASSLTGNYNEQFFGPGTRLTVL.